The T cell receptor (beta chain) under discussion was sequenced for a study of blood T cell repertoires in COVID-19. Study overall: Some COVID-19 samples were acute and others convalescent; all came from the United States, Italy and Spain. The cDNA or gDNA used as material had been derived from T cells, B-cell-depleted T cells, or PBMCs.

Original processing notes: Amplification from reference gene primers served as the basis for estimated nucleated cell counts. TCRdb keeps only in-frame clones here, not all; method: immunoSEQ multiplex PCR. Clone size and the V and J calls come from that table; the DNA yielded D and trimming. The data contain about 140,000 clones, approximately 80% of them singletons. Germline V lookup: CDR1 MNHNS, CDR2 SASEGT. V shed 2 bases and J 1 base; nucleotides not matched to a gene: 5. The CDR3 is 15 amino acids. The clonotype was recovered from a woman in her fifties or sixties with acute or convalescent COVID-19. Sample: peripheral blood. This chain connects TRBV6-1 to TRBJ2-7; TRBD1 agrees at 7 bases. CDR3 nucleotide sequence: TGTGCCAGCAGTGAACAGGACAGGTTATCCTACGAGCAGTACTTC. As protein: CASSEQDRLSYEQYF.